A single sample is the source of the 28 T cell receptor beta chains below, sequenced in a study of blood T cell repertoires in COVID-19. Data came from immunoSEQ multiplex PCR; TCRdb stores just in-frame clones and leaves some out. The data show 80,000 to 100,000 clones, with over 70% seen just once and about 4.4% held by the top ten. The material sequenced was peripheral blood. These receptors were obtained from a man between 60 and 75 years old with acute or convalescent COVID-19.

This chain links TRBV14 with TRBJ2-3, with 11 bases fitting TRBD2. Germline lookup yields CDR1 SGHDN and CDR2 FVKESK. The CDR3 runs 15 residues. Germline trimming cut 3 bases from V and 3 bases from J; bases unmatched to any gene: 2. DNA of the CDR3: TGTGCCAGCAGCCAGGGACTAGCGGAGACAGATACGCAGTATTTT. This sequence encodes CASSQGLAETDTQYF.

J is TRBJ1-2 and V is TRBV5-1, with D perhaps matching TRBD1 (5 bases). Trimming took off 0 bases at V and 6 bases at J, with 12 bases between the two ends. Looked up from germline, CDR1 is SGHRS and CDR2 is YFSETQ. This CDR3 comprises 14 residues. CDR3 sequence (DNA): TGCGCCAGCAGCTTGGAAGGGGCATCTGATGGCTACACCTTC. Protein: CASSLEGASDGYTF. Based on the CDR3 plus reference TRBV5-1 and TRBJ1-2, the full variable domain is KAGVTQTPRYLIKTRGQQVTLSCSPISGHRSVSWYQQTPGQGLQFLFEYFSETQRNKGNFPGRFSGRQFSNSRSEMNVSTLELGDSALYLCASSLEGASDGYTFGSGTRLTVV.

CDR3: CASSQEARGWREQYF. CDR3 bases: TGCGCCAGCAGCCAAGAGGCCAGGGGTTGGCGCGAGCAGTACTTC. The chain has TRBV4-3 and TRBJ2-7; tentative D call: TRBD1 (6 bases). The CDR3 runs to 15 residues. Germline CDR1 is LGHNA and CDR2 is YSLEER. V was pared by 0 bases and J by 6 bases, with 15 bases between.

The chain uses TRBV4-3 and TRBJ1-2, with D possibly matching TRBD1 (5 bases). Germline values: CDR1 LGHNA, CDR2 YSLEER. With 4 bases removed from V and 4 bases from J, the gap between germline ends came to 13 bases. This CDR3 comprises 14 residues. The CDR3 nucleotides are TGCGCCAGCAGCCCTTCAACAGGTTTCTATGGCTACACCTTC. Protein: CASSPSTGFYGYTF.

The chain has TRBV10-3 and TRBJ1-6; D is possibly TRBD1 (6 bases). The CDR3 spans 13 residues. V was shortened by 6 bases and J by 10 bases, with 13 bases between the two germline ends. CDR1 ENHRY and CDR2 SYGVKD come from the germline V gene. CDR3 in amino acids: CAISPQGDSPLHF. The CDR3 bases are TGTGCCATCAGCCCACAGGGAGACTCACCCCTCCACTTT.

This sequence joins TRBV7-9 and TRBJ2-7, with D uncertain. Germline lookup yields CDR1 SEHNR and CDR2 FQNEAQ (reference sequence). V gave up 2 bases and J gave up 3 bases, with 11 bases separating them. The CDR3 is 14 residues long. DNA for the CDR3: TGTGCCAGCAGCTTACAGTATTCAAGCTACGAGCAGTACTTC. This sequence encodes CASSLQYSSYEQYF. The variable domain in full, completed from reference TRBV7-9 and TRBJ2-7, reads DTGVSQNPRHKITKRGQNVTFRCDPISEHNRLYWYRQTLGQGPEFLTYFQNEAQLEKSRLLSDRFSAERPKGSFSTLEIQRTEQGDSAMYLCASSLQYSSYEQYFGPGTRLTVT.

The rearrangement joins TRBV28 to TRBJ2-5; TRBD2 might be the D (7 bases). V was trimmed by 5 bases and J by 5 bases, leaving 15 bases between them. The CDR3 covers 14 residues. Germline V gives CDR1 MDHEN, CDR2 SYDVKM. The CDR3 loop is CASSRPGGGETQYF. The CDR3 bases are TGTGCCAGCAGTCGTCCGGGGGGCGGGGAGACCCAGTACTTC.

J is TRBJ1-5 and V is TRBV27; D remains unclear. CDR3 length: 15 amino acids. Germline V gene sequence: CDR1 MNHEY, CDR2 SMNVEV (reference sequence). Trimming shortened V by 1 base and J by 0 bases, and 7 bases separated the two germline ends. CDR3 sequence: CASSLLKNSNQPQHF. The CDR3 region has the DNA TGTGCCAGCAGTTTATTAAAAAATAGCAATCAGCCCCAGCATTTT.

The rearrangement links TRBV30 to TRBJ1-2, with 8 bases aligning to TRBD1. CDR3 length: 14 residues. From germline, CDR1 is GTSNPN and CDR2 SVGIG (reference sequence). The V gene end was trimmed by 2 bases and the J gene end by 4 bases; junction bases not matched to a gene: 6. CDR3 loop: CAWSNEQGGYGYTF. The DNA for the CDR3 is TGTGCCTGGAGTAACGAACAGGGGGGCTATGGCTACACCTTC.

This clone was seen a single time. The chain's CDR3 is CASRVRGGWQETQYF. CDR3 in DNA: TGTGCCAGCAGGGTCCGCGGGGGATGGCAAGAGACCCAGTACTTC. This sequence joins TRBV11-2 and TRBJ2-5; 7 nucleotides align to TRBD2. Germline CDR1 is SGHAT and CDR2 is FQNNGV. The CDR3 spans 15 residues. With V trimmed by 6 bases and J by 2 bases, 9 bases remained unmatched.

This clone was seen a handful of times. The chain links TRBV19 to TRBJ2-7; a weak D match, TRBD2 (5 bases). V was pared by 7 bases and J by 3 bases, with 16 bases between. This CDR3 has 14 amino acids. CDR1 and CDR2 (germline): LNHDA, SQIVND (reference sequence). The CDR3 loop reads CASKPPGGLYEQYF. The CDR3 DNA follows: TGTGCCAGTAAGCCCCCTGGAGGTCTCTACGAGCAGTACTTC.

The V and J genes are TRBV7-8 and TRBJ2-5; D might be TRBD1 (6 bases). V was cut by 0 bases and J by 5 bases, with 13 bases left in between. CDR1 is SGHVS and CDR2 is FQNEAQ in the germline V gene. The CDR3 consists of 15 residues. CDR3 nucleotide sequence: TGTGCCAGCAGCTTAGCTGGGGGCGATGGGGAGACCCAGTACTTC. This sequence encodes CASSLAGGDGETQYF.

The V call is TRBV19, the J call TRBJ2-1; D ambiguous. The CDR3 has 14 residues. V shed 5 bases and J shed 6 bases, with 14 bases lying between them. CDR1 is LNHDA and CDR2 is SQIVND in the germline V gene (reference sequence). The CDR3 DNA is TGTGCCAGTAGTGGCTCCTACAGTAGCAATGAGCAGTTCTTC. The encoded protein is CASSGSYSSNEQFF.

This rearrangement joins TRBV19 to TRBJ2-7; 9 bases fit TRBD1. CDR3 length equals 13 residues. Trimming cost V 6 bases and J 7 bases; bases outside gene matches: 7. CDR1 is LNHDA, CDR2 SQIVND, per germline (reference sequence). CDR3 DNA: TGTGCCAGTAGCTGGGGACAGGGACGGGAGCAGTACTTC. Translation gives CASSWGQGREQYF.

CDR3 in DNA: TGTGCCAGCAGCGAGGGGGCCTACAATGAGCAGTTCTTC. Protein product: CASSEGAYNEQFF. V is TRBV3-1 (or the pseudogene TRBV3-2) and J is TRBJ2-1; tentative D call: TRBD1 (6 bases). With 5 bases removed from V and 2 bases from J, the gap between germline ends came to 7 bases. The CDR3 sequence is 13 residues long. The germline V gene has CDR1 LGHDT and CDR2 YNNKEL (reference sequence).

This chain connects TRBV15 to TRBJ1-2; D gene ambiguous. V shed 8 bases and J shed 1 base, with 5 bases lying between them. The CDR3 contains 11 residues. The germline CDR1 and CDR2 sequences are LNHNV and YYDKDF (reference sequence). The CDR3 region is CATASNYGYTF. CDR3 in DNA: TGTGCCACCGCCAGTAACTATGGCTACACCTTC.

The rearrangement uses TRBV27 and TRBJ1-5; the D gene is possibly TRBD1 (5 bases). Germline lookup yields CDR1 MNHEY and CDR2 SMNVEV (reference sequence). CDR3 length equals 16 residues. The V end was cut by 6 bases, the J end by 0 bases, with 15 bases between. Written as DNA, the CDR3 is TGTGCCAGCAGAACCCTGGGGGGGGATAGCAATCAGCCCCAGCATTTT. Its protein product is CASRTLGGDSNQPQHF.

V is TRBV24-1 and J is TRBJ1-1; D possibly corresponds to TRBD1 (5 bases). The V end lost 7 bases, the J end lost 4 bases, and 15 bases lay between the germline ends. CDR3 size: 14 residues. The germline V gene encodes CDR1 KGHDR and CDR2 SFDVKD. The DNA for the CDR3 is TGTGCCACCAGGGGAGGGGCTAGTGGCACTGAAGCTTTCTTT. Translated: CATRGGASGTEAFF.

This sequence joins TRBV5-1 and TRBJ2-7; 10 nucleotides agree with TRBD1. CDR1 SGHRS and CDR2 YFSETQ come from the germline V gene. V dropped 0 bases and J dropped 2; count of bases not matched to a gene: 2. The CDR3 extends over 15 amino acids. CDR3 DNA: TGCGCCAGCAGCTTGGATGGGACAGGGGCCTACGAGCAGTACTTC. Translating gives CASSLDGTGAYEQYF.

This chain links TRBV5-1 with TRBJ2-2, with 9 bases identical to TRBD1. V trimming: 1 base; J trimming: 4 bases; junction bases outside the gene matches: 8. This CDR3 is 17 amino acids long. Germline V gene data show CDR1 as SGHRS and CDR2 as YFSETQ. This chain's CDR3 is CASSLSQGARFTGELFF. CDR3 DNA: TGCGCCAGCAGCTTGTCACAGGGGGCGCGGTTCACCGGGGAGCTGTTTTTT.

This sequence joins TRBV20-1 and TRBJ1-1; D gene ambiguous. Looked up from germline, CDR1 is DFQATT and CDR2 is SNEGSKA (reference sequence). Trimming left V 3 bases short and J 0 bases short, with 14 bases between. The CDR3 consists of 15 residues. The CDR3 is CSASNQVTMNTEAFF. The DNA for the CDR3 is TGCAGTGCTAGTAACCAGGTTACGATGAACACTGAAGCTTTCTTT.

The genes are TRBV19 and TRBJ2-5, with 9 bases matching TRBD1. Germline V gene sequence: CDR1 LNHDA, CDR2 SQIVND (reference sequence). The CDR3 is made up of 15 amino acids. The junction had 8 bases not matched to a gene; V was cut back by 4 bases and J by 5 bases. Here the CDR3 reads CASSTPTGGSETQYF. CDR3 coding DNA: TGTGCCAGTAGTACCCCGACAGGGGGATCTGAGACCCAGTACTTC.

The chain combines TRBV19 with TRBJ1-5; TRBD1 aligns across 9 bases. The CDR3 runs 16 residues. Germline V gives CDR1 LNHDA, CDR2 SQIVND (reference sequence). V shed 5 bases, J shed 5 bases, and the junction held 10 bases outside the gene matches. The CDR3 nucleotides are TGTGCCAGTAGTTTCAGACAGGGGGGACGTGATCAGCCCCAGCATTTT. Amino acid sequence: CASSFRQGGRDQPQHF.

The rearrangement joins TRBV19 to TRBJ1-1; D ambiguous. Germline assignment: CDR1 LNHDA and CDR2 SQIVND (reference sequence). V was shortened by 0 bases and J by 6 bases, with 8 bases between the two germline ends. The CDR3 has 13 residues. The CDR3 nucleotides are TGTGCCAGTAGTATAGAGATCGGGGCTGAAGCTTTCTTT. This gives the protein CASSIEIGAEAFF. The full variable domain, with the rest looked up from reference TRBV19 and TRBJ1-1, is DGGITQSPKYLFRKEGQNVTLSCEQNLNHDAMYWYRQDPGQGLRLIYYSQIVNDFQKGDIAEGYSVSREKKESFPLTVTSAQKNPTAFYLCASSIEIGAEAFFGQGTRLTVV.

The chain uses TRBV10-3 and TRBJ2-1; TRBD2 aligns across 15 bases. This CDR3 is 16 amino acids long. Unmatched junction bases numbered 7, after V lost 10 bases and J lost 3 bases. CDR1 is ENHRY, CDR2 SYGVKD, per germline. The CDR3 nucleotides are TGTGCCACTGCCGGGACTAGCGGGGGGCTCTACAATGAGCAGTTCTTC. It yields the protein CATAGTSGGLYNEQFF.

The chain is built from TRBV11-3 and TRBJ1-1; tentatively, D is TRBD1 (6 bases). This CDR3 has 17 residues. V was cut by 1 base and J by 0 bases, with 15 bases left in between. CDR1 SGHNT and CDR2 YENEEA come from the germline V gene. Here the CDR3 reads CASSLATGLNMNTEAFF. CDR3 coding DNA: TGTGCCAGCAGCTTAGCAACAGGGCTAAACATGAACACTGAAGCTTTCTTT.

V is TRBV5-5 and J is TRBJ2-7, with a possible D match to TRBD1 (7 bases). CDR3 length equals 16 residues. CDR1 is SGHKS and CDR2 is YYEKEE in the germline V gene (reference sequence). Trimming took 0 bases from V and 3 from J, leaving 16 bases between them. The CDR3 coding sequence is TGTGCCAGCAGCTTGGGAGCAGGGGGGAACCGCTACGAGCAGTACTTC. Amino acids: CASSLGAGGNRYEQYF.

The CDR3 spells CASRRSLYNEQFF. The CDR3 DNA follows: TGTGCCAGCAGGAGGAGTCTCTACAATGAGCAGTTCTTC. J is TRBJ2-1 and V is TRBV27, with unresolved D. The V and J ends lost 6 bases and 3 bases respectively, with 9 bases between them. The CDR3 loop spans 13 amino acids. Germline lookup yields CDR1 MNHEY and CDR2 SMNVEV (reference sequence).